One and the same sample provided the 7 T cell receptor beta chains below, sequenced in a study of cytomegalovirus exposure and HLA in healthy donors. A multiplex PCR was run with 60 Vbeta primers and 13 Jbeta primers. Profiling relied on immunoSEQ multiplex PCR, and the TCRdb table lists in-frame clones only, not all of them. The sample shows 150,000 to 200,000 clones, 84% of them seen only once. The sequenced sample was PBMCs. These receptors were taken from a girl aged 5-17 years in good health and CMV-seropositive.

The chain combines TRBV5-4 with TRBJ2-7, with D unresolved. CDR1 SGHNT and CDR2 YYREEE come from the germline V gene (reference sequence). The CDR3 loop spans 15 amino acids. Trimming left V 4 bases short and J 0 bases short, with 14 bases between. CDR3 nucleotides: TGTGCCAGCAGCCCACACCCCTCCAGCTCCTACGAGCAGTACTTC. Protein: CASSPHPSSSYEQYF.

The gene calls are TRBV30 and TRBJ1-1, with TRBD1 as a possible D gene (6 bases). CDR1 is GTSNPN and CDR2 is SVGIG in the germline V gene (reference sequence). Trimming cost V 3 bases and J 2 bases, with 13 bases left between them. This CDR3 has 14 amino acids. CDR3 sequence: CAWRGDNFNTEAFF. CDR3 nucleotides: TGTGCCTGGAGGGGGGACAACTTTAACACTGAAGCTTTCTTT. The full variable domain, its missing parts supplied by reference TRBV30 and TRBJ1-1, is SQTIHQWPATLVQPVGSPLSLECTVEGTSNPNLYWYRQAAGRGLQLLFYSVGIGQISSEVPQNLSASRPQDRQFILSSKKLLLSDSGFYLCAWRGDNFNTEAFFGQGTRLTVV.

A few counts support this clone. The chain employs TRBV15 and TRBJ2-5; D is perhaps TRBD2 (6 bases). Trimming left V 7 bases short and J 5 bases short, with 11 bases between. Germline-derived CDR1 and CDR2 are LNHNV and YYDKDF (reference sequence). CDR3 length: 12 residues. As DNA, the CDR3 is TGTGCCACCATGGCCCGGGGGGAGACCCAGTACTTC. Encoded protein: CATMARGETQYF.

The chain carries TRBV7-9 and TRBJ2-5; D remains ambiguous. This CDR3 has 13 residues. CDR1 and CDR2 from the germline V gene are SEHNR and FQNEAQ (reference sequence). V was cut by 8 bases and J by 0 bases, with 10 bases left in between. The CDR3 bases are TGTGCCAGCGCCCCCGGTAACCAAGAGACCCAGTACTTC. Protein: CASAPGNQETQYF.

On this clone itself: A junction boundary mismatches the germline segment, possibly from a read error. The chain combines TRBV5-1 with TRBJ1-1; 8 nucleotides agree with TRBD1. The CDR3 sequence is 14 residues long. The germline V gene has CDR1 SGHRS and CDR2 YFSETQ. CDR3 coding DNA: TGCGCCAGCAGGTTGGGACAGGCGAACACTGAAGCTTTCTTT. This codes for CASRLGQANTEAFF.

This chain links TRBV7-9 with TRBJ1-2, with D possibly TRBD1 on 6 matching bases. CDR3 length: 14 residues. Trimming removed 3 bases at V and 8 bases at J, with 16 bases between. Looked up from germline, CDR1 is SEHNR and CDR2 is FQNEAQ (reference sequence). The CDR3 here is CASSFYRAQEGYTF. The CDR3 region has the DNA TGTGCCAGCAGCTTTTACAGGGCGCAAGAAGGCTACACCTTC.

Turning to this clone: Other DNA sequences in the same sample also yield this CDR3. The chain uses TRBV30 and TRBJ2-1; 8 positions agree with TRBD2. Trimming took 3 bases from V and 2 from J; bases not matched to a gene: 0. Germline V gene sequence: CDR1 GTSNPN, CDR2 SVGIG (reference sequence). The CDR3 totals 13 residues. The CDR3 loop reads CAWSGGAYNEQFF. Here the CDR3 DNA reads TGTGCCTGGAGCGGGGGGGCCTACAATGAGCAGTTCTTC.